This entry lists 29 T cell receptor beta chains sequenced from one sample in a study of technical replicates of blood from a few donors. Generated by immunoSEQ multiplex PCR, the TCRdb table keeps only in-frame clones and is missing some. The sample has 70,000 or so clones; around 92% are singletons. The sequencing sample was made of T cells isolated from PBMCs. These receptors were collected from a human donor in good health. Some clones in this sample may be carry-over from other donors' samples.

The chain uses TRBV7-8 and TRBJ1-5, with D tentatively TRBD1 (5 bases). This CDR3 region has 15 residues. The V gene's germline CDR1 is SGHVS and CDR2 FQNEAQ. The ends were cut back, 3 bases at V and 6 bases at J, with 15 bases in the middle. The CDR3 protein is CASSFGRESGQPQHF. DNA for the CDR3: TGTGCCAGCAGCTTTGGCAGGGAATCAGGTCAGCCCCAGCATTTT.

The genes are TRBV10-1 and TRBJ2-1; TRBD2 might be the D (6 bases). Trimming removed 4 bases from V and 10 bases from J, with 11 bases in between. Germline CDR1 is WNHNN and CDR2 is SYGVQD (reference sequence). The CDR3 is 12 amino acids. The CDR3 DNA follows: TGCGCCAGCAGTGGTCGCGGGAACGAGCAGTTCTTC. This encodes CASSGRGNEQFF.

In nucleotides, the CDR3 is TGTGCCAGCAGCCCCCTCTACGAGCAGTACTTC. Its protein product is CASSPLYEQYF. The chain carries TRBV25-1 and TRBJ2-7; D is ambiguous. The CDR3 contains 11 residues. Trimming took 6 bases from V and 3 from J, leaving 6 bases between them. Germline V gene data show CDR1 as MGHDK and CDR2 as SYGVNS.

The rearrangement links TRBV5-1 to TRBJ2-5, with a weak D call TRBD2 (6 bases). This CDR3 contains 14 residues. V was trimmed by 2 bases and J by 3 bases, leaving 11 bases between them. Per the germline V gene, CDR1 is SGHRS and CDR2 is YFSETQ. DNA for the CDR3: TGCGCCAGCAGCTTAGGGCGGGGAGAAGAGACCCAGTACTTC. Residues: CASSLGRGEETQYF. Looking up the rest from reference TRBV5-1 and TRBJ2-5 gives the full variable domain: KAGVTQTPRYLIKTRGQQVTLSCSPISGHRSVSWYQQTPGQGLQFLFEYFSETQRNKGNFPGRFSGRQFSNSRSEMNVSTLELGDSALYLCASSLGRGEETQYFGPGTRLLVL.

V gene TRBV6-6 combines with J gene TRBJ1-5; D gene uncertain. In germline, CDR1 is MNHNY, CDR2 SVGAGI (reference sequence). This CDR3 is 14 amino acids long. V gave up 0 bases and J gave up 6 bases, with 9 bases separating them. The CDR3 sequence is CASSYSGLSQPQHF. CDR3 coding DNA: TGTGCCAGCAGTTACTCGGGCCTCAGTCAGCCCCAGCATTTT.

This sequence joins TRBV7-2 and TRBJ2-1, with D unclear. The CDR3 covers 17 residues. The ends were cut back, 2 bases at V and 1 base at J, with 15 bases in the middle. CDR1 is SGHTA and CDR2 is FQGNSA in the germline V gene. Here the CDR3 reads CASSLFAQRGSYNEQFF. The CDR3 coding sequence is TGTGCCAGCAGCTTATTCGCTCAAAGAGGTTCCTACAATGAGCAGTTCTTC.

The gene calls are TRBV15 and TRBJ2-2; D might be TRBD1 (6 bases). The CDR3 consists of 17 residues. Trimming shortened V by 7 bases and J by 5 bases, and 23 bases separated the two germline ends. Germline values: CDR1 LNHNV, CDR2 YYDKDF (reference sequence). The chain's CDR3 is CATTLPGHRRGTGELFF. DNA of the CDR3: TGTGCCACCACCCTGCCGGGACACCGACGGGGAACCGGGGAGCTGTTTTTT.

This clone has just one count. This chain uses TRBV30 with TRBJ2-7; D gene ambiguous. The CDR3 contains 12 residues. The germline V and J ends were trimmed by 1 base and 5 bases, with 9 bases remaining between them. The germline V gene encodes CDR1 GTSNPN and CDR2 SVGIG (reference sequence). CDR3 amino acids: CAWSAQRDEQYF. In nucleotides, the CDR3 is TGTGCCTGGAGTGCCCAAAGAGACGAGCAGTACTTC.

This rearrangement joins TRBV15 to TRBJ2-7, with D possibly TRBD2 on 5 matching bases. Germline CDR1 LNHNV, CDR2 YYDKDF (reference sequence). Trimming removed 1 base from V and 2 bases from J, with 12 bases in between. This CDR3 is 15 amino acids long. CDR3 protein: CATSRGVGDAYEQYF. CDR3 in DNA: TGTGCCACCAGCAGAGGGGTCGGGGATGCCTACGAGCAGTACTTC. The variable domain in full, completed from reference TRBV15 and TRBJ2-7, reads DAMVIQNPRYQVTQFGKPVTLSCSQTLNHNVMYWYQQKSSQAPKLLFHYYDKDFNNEADTPDNFQSRRPNTSFCFLDIRSPGLGDTAMYLCATSRGVGDAYEQYFGPGTRLTVT.

This chain joins TRBV27 and TRBJ1-5; unclear D gene. V lost 6 bases and J lost 3, with 12 bases in between. Germline CDR1 and CDR2: MNHEY and SMNVEV (reference sequence). This CDR3 has 14 amino acids. The CDR3 region is CASRSGRFNQPQHF. The DNA for the CDR3 is TGTGCCAGCAGGTCGGGAAGATTCAATCAGCCCCAGCATTTT.

This clone occurred once. The chain employs TRBV6-1 and TRBJ2-7; TRBD1 might be the D (5 bases). CDR1 is MNHNS and CDR2 is SASEGT in the germline V gene. V was shortened by 2 bases and J by 4 bases, with 15 bases between the two germline ends. CDR3 size: 15 residues. The DNA of the CDR3 is TGTGCCAGCAGTGAATCTCTGGGGCCTTCATACGAGCAGTACTTC. Residues: CASSESLGPSYEQYF.

The J gene is TRBJ2-1, the V gene TRBV27; 8 bases are shared with TRBD2. Germline CDR1 reads MNHEY; CDR2 reads SMNVEV (reference sequence). With 5 bases clipped from V and 9 bases from J, the junction kept 18 bases outside the gene matches. The CDR3 loop spans 17 amino acids. CDR3 region: CASSIYPGLVRPAEQFF. The CDR3 coding sequence is TGTGCCAGCAGTATCTACCCGGGACTAGTAAGACCGGCTGAGCAGTTCTTC.

CDR3 sequence: CASTATGGHPYEQYF. The CDR3 nucleotides are TGTGCCAGTACCGCCACAGGGGGCCACCCCTACGAGCAGTACTTC. This chain joins TRBV19 and TRBJ2-7, with 9 bases identical to TRBD1. The CDR3 has 15 residues. V shed 7 bases, J shed 2 bases, and the junction held 9 bases outside the gene matches. In germline, CDR1 is LNHDA, CDR2 SQIVND (reference sequence).

The chain couples TRBV28 to TRBJ2-7; 7 bases align to TRBD1. The germline V gene encodes CDR1 MDHEN and CDR2 SYDVKM. V shed 7 bases and J 3 bases; nucleotides not matched to a gene: 9. The length of the CDR3 is 14 residues. CDR3 sequence reads: CASIPRDSYYEQYF. The DNA of the CDR3 is TGTGCCAGCATTCCGAGGGACAGCTACTACGAGCAGTACTTC.

This chain joins TRBV28 and TRBJ1-2; D is undetermined. This CDR3 is built from 12 residues. Trimming stripped 1 base from V and 7 bases from J, with 7 bases between. Germline assignment: CDR1 MDHEN and CDR2 SYDVKM. For the CDR3, the DNA is TGTGCCAGCAGTTTATCGGGGTTTGGCTACACCTTC. Translation: CASSLSGFGYTF.

V and J are TRBV5-8 and TRBJ1-5; D gene unclear. Trimming cost V 6 bases and J 7 bases, with 5 bases left between them. The CDR3 extends over 10 amino acids. Germline lookup yields CDR1 SGHTS and CDR2 YDEGEE. The CDR3 DNA reads TGTGCCAGCAACACCCAGCCCCAGCATTTT. Amino acids: CASNTQPQHF.

This rearrangement joins TRBV6-1 to TRBJ1-1; 8 bases align to TRBD1. The junction had 5 bases not matched to a gene; V was cut back by 3 bases and J by 5 bases. Germline V lookup: CDR1 MNHNS, CDR2 SASEGT. This CDR3 comprises 14 residues. The DNA for the CDR3 is TGTGCCAGCAGTGACAGGGGGCCATCGACTGAAGCTTTCTTT. It encodes CASSDRGPSTEAFF.

V usage is TRBV7-9 and J usage is TRBJ1-4; D perhaps matches TRBD1 (5 bases). The CDR3 loop spans 12 amino acids. The germline V gene has CDR1 SEHNR and CDR2 FQNEAQ (reference sequence). V dropped 5 bases and J dropped 11 bases, with 12 bases sitting between them. As DNA, the CDR3 is TGTGCCAGCAGCACAGGCGGCGACAAACTGTTTTTT. Amino acids: CASSTGGDKLFF. The complete variable domain, with remaining parts taken from reference TRBV7-9 and TRBJ1-4, reads DTGVSQNPRHKITKRGQNVTFRCDPISEHNRLYWYRQTLGQGPEFLTYFQNEAQLEKSRLLSDRFSAERPKGSFSTLEIQRTEQGDSAMYLCASSTGGDKLFFGSGTQLSVL.

This chain links TRBV28 with TRBJ2-6, with TRBD2 identical over 7 bases. The CDR3 is 17 residues long. Germline CDR1 is MDHEN and CDR2 is SYDVKM. The V and J ends lost 3 bases and 0 bases, in that order; junction bases with no gene match: 5. The CDR3 protein is CASSLESGVSGANVLTF. DNA of the CDR3: TGTGCCAGCAGTTTGGAAAGCGGGGTCTCTGGGGCCAACGTCCTGACTTTC.

This chain connects TRBV6-1 to TRBJ2-7; the match to TRBD2 covers 8 bases. V lost 3 bases, J lost 1 base, and 2 bases stayed unmatched. CDR1 and CDR2 from the germline V gene are MNHNS and SASEGT. The CDR3 contains 14 residues. CDR3 in DNA: TGTGCCAGCAGTGAGAGCGGGGGATCCTACGAGCAGTACTTC. It specifies CASSESGGSYEQYF.

The chain is built from TRBV28 and TRBJ1-5; the D is unclear. Trimming cost V 1 base and J 6 bases, with 10 bases left between them. CDR1 is MDHEN, CDR2 SYDVKM, per germline. The CDR3 runs 14 residues. Here the CDR3 reads CASSLSESGQPQHF. CDR3 in DNA: TGTGCCAGCAGTTTATCAGAGTCGGGTCAGCCCCAGCATTTT.

This clone was seen a single time. V and J are TRBV28 and TRBJ1-4, with 8 nucleotides matching TRBD1. CDR1 is MDHEN, CDR2 SYDVKM, per germline. This CDR3 is 17 amino acids long. The junction had 12 bases not matched to a gene; V was cut back by 3 bases and J by 6 bases. Here the CDR3 reads CASSFVPGQVRYEKLFF. As DNA, the CDR3 is TGTGCCAGCAGTTTCGTCCCGGGACAGGTTCGCTATGAAAAACTGTTTTTT.

J is TRBJ2-2 and V is TRBV28, with TRBD2 identical over 12 bases. The CDR3 has 17 amino acids. The germline gives CDR1 MDHEN, CDR2 SYDVKM. J lost 6 bases, V lost 5 bases, and 10 bases had no gene match. CDR3 protein: CASSLYSSGRAPGELFF. The CDR3 nucleotides read TGTGCCAGCAGTCTCTACTCTAGCGGGAGGGCTCCCGGGGAGCTGTTTTTT.

J is TRBJ2-7 and V is TRBV5-1; 8 nucleotides line up with TRBD1. Germline V gene lookup returns CDR1 SGHRS and CDR2 YFSETQ. J lost 0 bases, V lost 1 base, and 21 bases had no gene match. This CDR3 is built from 21 residues. The CDR3 here is CASSLLVRGTGGSASSYEQYF. The CDR3 nucleotides are TGCGCCAGCAGCTTGTTAGTTCGTGGGACAGGAGGATCCGCGAGCTCCTACGAGCAGTACTTC.

V is TRBV28 and J is TRBJ1-4; 8 nucleotides agree with TRBD1. The CDR3 is 14 residues long. With 5 bases clipped from V and 7 bases from J, the junction kept 6 bases outside the gene matches. Per the germline V gene, CDR1 is MDHEN and CDR2 is SYDVKM. The DNA for the CDR3 is TGTGCCAGCAGTGAACAGGGGGGGCGTGAAAAACTGTTTTTT. This codes for CASSEQGGREKLFF.

The chain employs TRBV6-1 and TRBJ2-7, with a weak D call TRBD1 (6 bases). Trimming pared 1 base from V and 2 bases from J, leaving 12 bases between. Germline-derived CDR1 and CDR2 are MNHNS and SASEGT. CDR3 size: 15 residues. The CDR3 sequence: CASSEVARGTYEQYF. The CDR3 coding sequence is TGTGCCAGCAGTGAAGTTGCGAGGGGGACCTACGAGCAGTACTTC.

This chain joins TRBV12-2 and TRBJ1-4. TRBV12-2 is shown as a pseudogene. This CDR3 is 17 amino acids long. The CDR3 nucleotides are TGTGCAAGTCGCTTAGGAGGCTTGACCCCCCCTGGGGAAAAACTGTTTTTT. Translating gives CASRLGGLTPPGEKLFF.

V usage is TRBV2 and J usage is TRBJ2-1; TRBD2 matches 7 bases. V shed 7 bases and J 2 bases; nucleotides not matched to a gene: 5. The length of the CDR3 is 14 residues. CDR1 and CDR2 from the germline V gene are SNHLY and FYNNEI. The CDR3 protein is CASNPGTTYNEQFF. The CDR3 DNA is TGTGCCAGCAACCCCGGGACTACCTACAATGAGCAGTTCTTC.

V usage is TRBV30 and J usage is TRBJ1-6; D is perhaps TRBD1 (6 bases). Germline V gene data show CDR1 as GTSNPN and CDR2 as SVGIG (reference sequence). The CDR3 sequence is 15 residues long. The germline V and J ends were trimmed by 2 bases and 7 bases, with 15 bases remaining between them. CDR3 sequence reads: CAWSNPGQTNSPLHF. CDR3 sequence (DNA): TGTGCCTGGAGTAACCCGGGACAAACGAATTCACCCCTCCACTTT.